This T cell receptor (beta chain) was captured by sequencing in a study of radiotherapy plus CTLA-4 blockade in lung cancer. Study-wide context: Disease control reached approximately 30%, with objective responses in about 19%.

Produced via immunoSEQ multiplex PCR; TCRdb's table is partial and in-frame only. Of roughly 97,000 clones listed, approximately 72% were seen once; the top ten hold about 3%. The sequence was obtained from a human donor with non-small cell lung cancer who had a partial response to radiotherapy plus ipilimumab. Some clones in this sample may be carry-over from other donors' samples. Sequenced here: peripheral blood, sampled from a patient treated with radiotherapy plus ipilimumab.

In DNA, the CDR3 is TGCAGCGTTTACGAGACAGGGGTGGAGACCCAGTACTTC. Protein product: CSVYETGVETQYF. V is TRBV29-1 and J is TRBJ2-5, with 8 bases matching TRBD1. CDR1 SQVTM and CDR2 ANQGSEA come from the germline V gene. Unmatched junction bases numbered 7, after V lost 5 bases and J lost 5 bases. The CDR3 runs to 13 residues.